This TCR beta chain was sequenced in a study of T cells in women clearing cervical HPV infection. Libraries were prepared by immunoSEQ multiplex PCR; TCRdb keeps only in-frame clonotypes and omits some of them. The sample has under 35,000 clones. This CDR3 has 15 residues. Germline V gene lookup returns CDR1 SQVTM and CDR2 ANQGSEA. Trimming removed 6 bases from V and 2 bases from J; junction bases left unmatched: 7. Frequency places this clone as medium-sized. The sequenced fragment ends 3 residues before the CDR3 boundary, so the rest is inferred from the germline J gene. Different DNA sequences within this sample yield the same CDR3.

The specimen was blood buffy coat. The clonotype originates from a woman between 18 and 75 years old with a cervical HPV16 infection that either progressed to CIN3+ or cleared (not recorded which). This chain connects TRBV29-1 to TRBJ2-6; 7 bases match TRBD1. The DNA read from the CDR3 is TGCAGCGTACGGACAGGAAAAACTGGGGCCAACGTC. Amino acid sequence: CSVRTGKTGANV. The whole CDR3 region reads CSVRTGKTGANVLTF.